This T cell receptor beta chain was captured by sequencing in a study of shared clonotypes between healthy human individuals. At the level of the study: Donors, aged 18 to 49, were two women and three men.

The data were produced by immunoSEQ multiplex PCR, yet TCRdb's version contains in-frame clones alone and is incomplete. The data contain about 680,000 clones, 74% of them singletons. The germline V gene encodes CDR1 MGHRA and CDR2 YSYEKL. The ends were cut back, 0 bases at V and 0 bases at J, with 18 bases in the middle. The CDR3 has 19 amino acids. Comments on this clone: Its target is not known.

Findings and limits, study-wide: Among several donors, about 5% of naive CD4 clonotypes were found in common. The study's rarefaction showed incomplete sorted-subset sequencing despite large depth.

Everyone who donated was a Caucasian adult who lived in Nashville, Tennessee. Material: memory CD4+ T cells sorted from blood. Subset denoted: CD45RA-negative fraction. This chain links TRBV4-1 with TRBJ2-1; no definite D call. The sequence was obtained from a woman aged 25 to 45 in good health. CDR3: CASSQDRYRQVPSYNEQFF. The CDR3 nucleotides are TGCGCCAGCAGCCAAGATCGTTATCGCCAGGTGCCCTCCTACAATGAGCAGTTCTTC.